Listed below are T cell receptor beta chains from one sample, sequenced in a study of cytomegalovirus exposure and HLA in healthy donors. Clones were read by immunoSEQ multiplex PCR, and TCRdb kept only the in-frame ones, dropping some. The sample carries 35,000 to 45,000 clones, 50% recorded once. Sequencing was done on a sample of PBMCs. The receptor set was obtained from a human donor in good health. Each CDR3 is given with its conserved first and last residue. D genes are given only for firm matches. Size values are once, few and many counts, or a class for expanded clones, and some rows have none.

CDR3aa | CDR3nt | abundance | j_gene | v_gene | d_gene
CASSLEVGAIYGYTF | TGTGCCAGCAGCCTTGAGGTAGGGGCTATCTATGGCTACACCTTC | few | TRBJ1-2 | TRBV6-1 | .
CASSLTGYEQYF | TGTGCCAGCAGCTTGACAGGGTACGAGCAGTACTTC | few | TRBJ2-7 | TRBV7-2 | TRBD1
CATSRDDRASYEQYF | TGTGCCACCAGCAGAGACGACAGGGCGTCCTACGAGCAGTACTTC | once | TRBJ2-7 | TRBV15 | TRBD1
CASSNGGSGGYNEQFF | TGTGCCAGCAGCAACGGGGGTAGCGGGGGTTACAATGAGCAGTTCTTC | once | TRBJ2-1 | TRBV9 | TRBD2
CASSRDRVNTEAFF | TGTGCCAGCAGCCGGGACAGGGTGAACACTGAAGCTTTCTTT | . | TRBJ1-1 | TRBV7-9 | TRBD1
CASSSSGQAWVYGYTF | TGTGCCAGCAGTTCATCAGGACAGGCCTGGGTCTATGGCTACACCTTC | . | TRBJ1-2 | TRBV28 | TRBD1
CASSQGNRNTGELFF | TGTGCCAGCAGCCAAGGTAACAGGAACACCGGGGAGCTGTTTTTT | . | TRBJ2-2 | TRBV4-2 | .
CASSLWDREAPKTQYF | TGTGCCAGCAGTTTATGGGACAGGGAAGCCCCCAAGACCCAGTACTTC | few | TRBJ2-5 | TRBV27 | TRBD1
CASSESRPRGYEQYF | TGCGCCAGCAGTGAGTCGAGGCCCCGCGGCTACGAGCAGTACTTC | . | TRBJ2-7 | TRBV10-1 | .
CASSLAGTGSFNEQYF | TGTGCCAGCAGTTTAGCCGGGACAGGGAGTTTTAACGAGCAGTACTTC | . | TRBJ2-7 | TRBV28 | TRBD1
CASSTGEDVYEQYF | TGTGCCAGTAGTACAGGGGAAGACGTCTACGAGCAGTACTTC | . | TRBJ2-7 | TRBV19 | .
CAIRASSTYEQYF | TGTGCCATCCGAGCTAGCTCCACCTACGAGCAGTACTTC | . | TRBJ2-7 | TRBV10-3 | .
CASSFLSGGKASPLHF | TGTGCCAGCAGTTTTTTATCGGGAGGGAAGGCCTCACCCCTCCACTTT | . | TRBJ1-6 | TRBV27 | .
CASSLYRGNTEAFF | TGTGCCAGCAGCCTCTACAGGGGGAACACTGAAGCTTTCTTT | . | TRBJ1-1 | TRBV14 | TRBD1
CASSRRQGNGYTF | TGTGCCAGCAGCCGTAGACAGGGGAATGGCTACACCTTC | . | TRBJ1-2 | TRBV14 | TRBD1
CASTGLSSGANVLTF | TGTGCCAGCACAGGGCTAAGCTCTGGGGCCAACGTCCTGACTTTC | . | TRBJ2-6 | TRBV19 | .
CASSRDTLAGELFF | TGTGCCAGCTCCCGGGACACGCTGGCCGGGGAGCTGTTTTTT | . | TRBJ2-2 | TRBV7-7 | .
CASRTVNGELFF | TGTGCCAGCAGAACAGTCAACGGGGAGCTGTTTTTT | . | TRBJ2-2 | TRBV28 | .